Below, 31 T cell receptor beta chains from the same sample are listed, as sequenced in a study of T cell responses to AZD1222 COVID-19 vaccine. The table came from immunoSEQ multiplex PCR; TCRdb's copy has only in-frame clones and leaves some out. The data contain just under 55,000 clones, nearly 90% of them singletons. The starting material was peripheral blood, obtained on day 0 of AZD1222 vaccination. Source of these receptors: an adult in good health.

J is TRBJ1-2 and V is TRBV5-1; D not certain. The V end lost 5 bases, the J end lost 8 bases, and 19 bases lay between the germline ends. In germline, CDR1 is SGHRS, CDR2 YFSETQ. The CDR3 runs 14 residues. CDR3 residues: CASSHESGEDGYTF. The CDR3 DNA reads TGCGCCAGCAGTCACGAGAGCGGGGAGGACGGCTACACCTTC.

In DNA, the CDR3 is TGTGCCAGCTCCCCTATGGACTTAAGCTCCTACGAGCAGTACTTC. Translated, it gives CASSPMDLSSYEQYF. This rearrangement joins TRBV18 to TRBJ2-7; D may be TRBD2 (5 bases). The CDR3 runs 15 residues. Germline values: CDR1 KGHSH, CDR2 LQKENI. Trimming removed 6 bases from V and 0 bases from J, with 15 bases in between.

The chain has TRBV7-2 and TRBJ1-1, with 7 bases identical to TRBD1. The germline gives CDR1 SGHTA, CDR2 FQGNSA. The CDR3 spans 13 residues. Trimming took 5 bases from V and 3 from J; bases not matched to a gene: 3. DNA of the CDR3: TGTGCCAGCAGCCGACAGGGCGACACTGAAGCTTTCTTT. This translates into CASSRQGDTEAFF.

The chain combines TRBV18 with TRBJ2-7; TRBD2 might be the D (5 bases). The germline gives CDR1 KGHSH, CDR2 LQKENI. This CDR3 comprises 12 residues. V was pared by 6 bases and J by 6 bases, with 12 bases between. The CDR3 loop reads CASSPQAGEQYF. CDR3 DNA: TGTGCCAGCTCCCCCCAGGCGGGCGAGCAGTACTTC.

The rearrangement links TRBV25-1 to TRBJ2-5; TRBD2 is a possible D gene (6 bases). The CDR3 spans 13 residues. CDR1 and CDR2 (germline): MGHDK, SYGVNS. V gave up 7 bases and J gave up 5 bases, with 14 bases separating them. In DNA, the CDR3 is TGTGCCAGCAATCTTTATGGAGGGGAGACCCAGTACTTC. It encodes CASNLYGGETQYF. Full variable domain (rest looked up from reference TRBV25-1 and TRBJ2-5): EADIYQTPRYLVIGTGKKITLECSQTMGHDKMYWYQQDPGMELHLIHYSYGVNSTEKGDLSSESTVSRIRTEHFPLTLESARPSHTSQYLCASNLYGGETQYFGPGTRLLVL.

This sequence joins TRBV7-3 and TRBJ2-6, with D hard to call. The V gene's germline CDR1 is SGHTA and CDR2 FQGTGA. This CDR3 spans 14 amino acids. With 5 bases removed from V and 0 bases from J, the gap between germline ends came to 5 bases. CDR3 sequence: CASSRSSGANVLTF. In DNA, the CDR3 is TGTGCCAGCAGCCGCAGCTCTGGGGCCAACGTCCTGACTTTC.

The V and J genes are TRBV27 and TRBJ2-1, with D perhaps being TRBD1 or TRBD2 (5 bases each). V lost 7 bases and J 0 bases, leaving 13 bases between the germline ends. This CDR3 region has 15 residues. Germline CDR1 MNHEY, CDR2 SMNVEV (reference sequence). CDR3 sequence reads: CASTGAPSSYNEQFF. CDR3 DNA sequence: TGTGCCAGCACCGGGGCCCCTAGCTCCTACAATGAGCAGTTCTTC.

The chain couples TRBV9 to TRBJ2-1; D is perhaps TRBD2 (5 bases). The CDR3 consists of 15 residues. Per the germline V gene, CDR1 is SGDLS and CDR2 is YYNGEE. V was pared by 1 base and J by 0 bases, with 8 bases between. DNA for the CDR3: TGTGCCAGCAGCGTAAGAAGCGGCTCCTACAATGAGCAGTTCTTC. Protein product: CASSVRSGSYNEQFF.

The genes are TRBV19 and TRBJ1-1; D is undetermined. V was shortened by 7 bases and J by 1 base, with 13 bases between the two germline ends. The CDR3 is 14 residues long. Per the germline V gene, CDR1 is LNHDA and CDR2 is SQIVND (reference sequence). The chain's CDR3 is CASTPGPRNTEAFF. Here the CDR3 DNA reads TGTGCCAGTACCCCCGGGCCGAGGAACACTGAAGCTTTCTTT. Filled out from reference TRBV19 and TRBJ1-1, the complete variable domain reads DGGITQSPKYLFRKEGQNVTLSCEQNLNHDAMYWYRQDPGQGLRLIYYSQIVNDFQKGDIAEGYSVSREKKESFPLTVTSAQKNPTAFYLCASTPGPRNTEAFFGQGTRLTVV.

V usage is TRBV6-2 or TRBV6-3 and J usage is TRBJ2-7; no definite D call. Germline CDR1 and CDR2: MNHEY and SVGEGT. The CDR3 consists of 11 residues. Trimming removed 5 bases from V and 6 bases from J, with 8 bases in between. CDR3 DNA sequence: TGTGCCAGCAGTGGCCGGTTCGAGCAGTACTTC. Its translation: CASSGRFEQYF.

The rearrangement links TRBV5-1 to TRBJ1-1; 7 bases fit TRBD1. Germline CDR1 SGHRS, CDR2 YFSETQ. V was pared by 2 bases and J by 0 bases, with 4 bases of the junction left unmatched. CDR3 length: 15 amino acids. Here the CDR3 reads CASSFPDRVNTEAFF. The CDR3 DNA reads TGCGCCAGCAGCTTCCCAGACAGGGTGAACACTGAAGCTTTCTTT.

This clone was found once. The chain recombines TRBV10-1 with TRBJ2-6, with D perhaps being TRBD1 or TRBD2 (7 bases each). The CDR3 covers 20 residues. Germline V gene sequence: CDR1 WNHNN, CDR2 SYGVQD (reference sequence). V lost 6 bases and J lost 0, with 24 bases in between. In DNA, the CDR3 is TGCGCCAGCAGCCTCAGGGGGGGGGCCTCCCGGCTCTCTGGGGCCAACGTCCTGACTTTC. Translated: CASSLRGGASRLSGANVLTF.

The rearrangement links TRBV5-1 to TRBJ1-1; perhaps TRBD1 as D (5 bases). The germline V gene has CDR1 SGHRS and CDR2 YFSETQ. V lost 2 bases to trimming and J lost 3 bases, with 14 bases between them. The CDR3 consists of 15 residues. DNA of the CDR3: TGCGCCAGCAGCTTACGGACGGGGGGATACACTGAAGCTTTCTTT. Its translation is CASSLRTGGYTEAFF.

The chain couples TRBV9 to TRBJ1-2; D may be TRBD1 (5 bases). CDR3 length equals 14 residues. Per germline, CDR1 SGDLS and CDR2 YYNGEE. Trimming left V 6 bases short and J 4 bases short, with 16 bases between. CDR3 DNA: TGTGCCAGCACCTCTTCTAGGGGTGGCTATGGCTACACCTTC. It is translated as CASTSSRGGYGYTF.

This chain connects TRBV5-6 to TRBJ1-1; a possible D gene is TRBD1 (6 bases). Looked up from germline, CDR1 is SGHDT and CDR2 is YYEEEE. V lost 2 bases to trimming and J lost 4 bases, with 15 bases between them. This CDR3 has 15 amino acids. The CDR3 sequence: CASSFVLRGGTEAFF. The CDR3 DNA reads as TGTGCCAGCAGCTTCGTCCTCAGGGGAGGCACTGAAGCTTTCTTT.

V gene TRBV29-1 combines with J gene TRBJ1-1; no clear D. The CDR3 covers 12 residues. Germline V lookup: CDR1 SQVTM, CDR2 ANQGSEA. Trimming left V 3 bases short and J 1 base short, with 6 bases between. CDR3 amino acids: CSVDTENTEAFF. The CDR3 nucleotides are TGCAGCGTTGATACAGAGAACACTGAAGCTTTCTTT.

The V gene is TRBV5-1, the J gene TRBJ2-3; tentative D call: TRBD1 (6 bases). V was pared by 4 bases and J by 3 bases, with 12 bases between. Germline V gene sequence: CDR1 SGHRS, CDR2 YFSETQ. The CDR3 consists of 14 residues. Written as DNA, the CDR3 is TGCGCCAGCAGCCTGGGAAGGGGGACAGATACGCAGTATTTT. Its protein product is CASSLGRGTDTQYF.

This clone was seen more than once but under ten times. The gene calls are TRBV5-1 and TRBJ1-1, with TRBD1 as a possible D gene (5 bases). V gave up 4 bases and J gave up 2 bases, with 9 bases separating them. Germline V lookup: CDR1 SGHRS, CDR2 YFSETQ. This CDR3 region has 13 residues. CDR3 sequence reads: CASSLTENTEAFF. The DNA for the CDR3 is TGCGCCAGCAGCCTGACAGAAAACACTGAAGCTTTCTTT.

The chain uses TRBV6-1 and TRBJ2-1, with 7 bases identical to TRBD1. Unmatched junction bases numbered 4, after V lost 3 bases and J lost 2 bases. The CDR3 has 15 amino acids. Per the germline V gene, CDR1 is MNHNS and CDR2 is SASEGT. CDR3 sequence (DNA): TGTGCCAGCAGTGACGGGACAGTCACCTACAATGAGCAGTTCTTC. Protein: CASSDGTVTYNEQFF.

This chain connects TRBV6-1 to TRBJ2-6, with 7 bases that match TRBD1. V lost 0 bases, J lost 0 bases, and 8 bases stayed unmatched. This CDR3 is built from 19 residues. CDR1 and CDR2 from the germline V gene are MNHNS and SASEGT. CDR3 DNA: TGTGCCAGCAGTGAAGCAAGGGGGCGATTCTTCTCTGGGGCCAACGTCCTGACTTTC. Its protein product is CASSEARGRFFSGANVLTF.

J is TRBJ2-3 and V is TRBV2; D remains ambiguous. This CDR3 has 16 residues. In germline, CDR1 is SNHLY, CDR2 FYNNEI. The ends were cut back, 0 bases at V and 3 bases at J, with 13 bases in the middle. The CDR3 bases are TGTGCCAGCAGTGAAGCGGGCCTCCCAAGGACAGATACGCAGTATTTT. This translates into CASSEAGLPRTDTQYF.

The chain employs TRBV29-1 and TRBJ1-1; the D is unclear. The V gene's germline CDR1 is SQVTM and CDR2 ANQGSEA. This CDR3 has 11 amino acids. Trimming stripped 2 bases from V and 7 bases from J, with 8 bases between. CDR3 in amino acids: CSVELQLEAFF. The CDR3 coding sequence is TGCAGCGTTGAACTTCAGCTTGAAGCTTTCTTT.

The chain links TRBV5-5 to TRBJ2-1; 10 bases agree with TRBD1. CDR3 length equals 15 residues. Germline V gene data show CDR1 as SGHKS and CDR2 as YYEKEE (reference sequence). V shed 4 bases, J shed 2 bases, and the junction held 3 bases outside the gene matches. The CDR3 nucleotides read TGTGCCAGCAGCGGCGGGACAGGGGCCTACAATGAGCAGTTCTTC. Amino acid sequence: CASSGGTGAYNEQFF.

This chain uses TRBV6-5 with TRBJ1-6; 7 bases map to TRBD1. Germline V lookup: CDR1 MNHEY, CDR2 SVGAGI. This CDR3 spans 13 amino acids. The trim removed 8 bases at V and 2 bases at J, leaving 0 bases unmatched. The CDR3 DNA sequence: TGTGCCAGCGGACAGGCCTATAATTCACCCCTCCACTTT. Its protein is CASGQAYNSPLHF.

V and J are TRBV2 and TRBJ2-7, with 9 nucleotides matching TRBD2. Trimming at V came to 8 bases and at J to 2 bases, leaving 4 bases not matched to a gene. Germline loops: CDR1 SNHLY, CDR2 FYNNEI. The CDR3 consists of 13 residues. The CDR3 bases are TGTGCCAGCGCCGGGACTAGCACCTACGAGCAGTACTTC. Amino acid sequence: CASAGTSTYEQYF.

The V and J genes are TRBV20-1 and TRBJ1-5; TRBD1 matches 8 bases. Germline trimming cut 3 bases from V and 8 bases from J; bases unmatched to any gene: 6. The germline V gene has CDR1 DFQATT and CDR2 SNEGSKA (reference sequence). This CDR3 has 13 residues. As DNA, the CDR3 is TGCAGTGCTAGTAAGACAGGGGAGAAGCCCCAGCATTTT. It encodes CSASKTGEKPQHF.

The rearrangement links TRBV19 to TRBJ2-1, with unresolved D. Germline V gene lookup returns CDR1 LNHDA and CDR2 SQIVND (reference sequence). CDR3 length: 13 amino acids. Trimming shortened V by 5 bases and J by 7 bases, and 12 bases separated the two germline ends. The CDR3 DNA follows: TGTGCCAGTAGTCACCGGGCCGATAATGAGCAGTTCTTC. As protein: CASSHRADNEQFF.

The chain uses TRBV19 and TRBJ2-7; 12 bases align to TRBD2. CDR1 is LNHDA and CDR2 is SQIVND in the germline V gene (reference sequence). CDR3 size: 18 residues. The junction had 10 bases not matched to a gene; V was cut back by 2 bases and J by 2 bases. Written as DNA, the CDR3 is TGTGCCAGTAGTATATCTAGCGGGGGGGCCGGGAGCCCCTACGAGCAGTACTTC. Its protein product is CASSISSGGAGSPYEQYF. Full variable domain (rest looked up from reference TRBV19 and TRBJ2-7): DGGITQSPKYLFRKEGQNVTLSCEQNLNHDAMYWYRQDPGQGLRLIYYSQIVNDFQKGDIAEGYSVSREKKESFPLTVTSAQKNPTAFYLCASSISSGGAGSPYEQYFGPGTRLTVT.

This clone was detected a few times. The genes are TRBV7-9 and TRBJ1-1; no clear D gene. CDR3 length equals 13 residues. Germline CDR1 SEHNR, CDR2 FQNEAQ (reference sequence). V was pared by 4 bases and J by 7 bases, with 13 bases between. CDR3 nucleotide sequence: TGTGCCAGCAGCTCCCCGTTGTTTCTTGAAGCTTTCTTT. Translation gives CASSSPLFLEAFF.

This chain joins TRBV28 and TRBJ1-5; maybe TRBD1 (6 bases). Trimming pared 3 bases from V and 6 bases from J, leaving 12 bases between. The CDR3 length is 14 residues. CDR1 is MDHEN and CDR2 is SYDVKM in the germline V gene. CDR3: CASSLMGGRQPQHF. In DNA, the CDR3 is TGTGCCAGCAGTTTGATGGGGGGCCGTCAGCCCCAGCATTTT.

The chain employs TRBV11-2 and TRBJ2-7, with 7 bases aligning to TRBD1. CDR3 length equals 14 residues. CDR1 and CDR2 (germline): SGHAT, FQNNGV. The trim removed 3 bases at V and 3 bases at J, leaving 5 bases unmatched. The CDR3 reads CASSFETGYYEQYF. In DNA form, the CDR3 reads TGTGCCAGCAGCTTTGAGACAGGGTACTACGAGCAGTACTTC. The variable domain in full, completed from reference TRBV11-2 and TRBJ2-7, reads EAGVAQSPRYKIIEKRQSVAFWCNPISGHATLYWYQQILGQGPKLLIQFQNNGVVDDSQLPKDRFSAERLKGVDSTLKIQPAKLEDSAVYLCASSFETGYYEQYFGPGTRLTVT.